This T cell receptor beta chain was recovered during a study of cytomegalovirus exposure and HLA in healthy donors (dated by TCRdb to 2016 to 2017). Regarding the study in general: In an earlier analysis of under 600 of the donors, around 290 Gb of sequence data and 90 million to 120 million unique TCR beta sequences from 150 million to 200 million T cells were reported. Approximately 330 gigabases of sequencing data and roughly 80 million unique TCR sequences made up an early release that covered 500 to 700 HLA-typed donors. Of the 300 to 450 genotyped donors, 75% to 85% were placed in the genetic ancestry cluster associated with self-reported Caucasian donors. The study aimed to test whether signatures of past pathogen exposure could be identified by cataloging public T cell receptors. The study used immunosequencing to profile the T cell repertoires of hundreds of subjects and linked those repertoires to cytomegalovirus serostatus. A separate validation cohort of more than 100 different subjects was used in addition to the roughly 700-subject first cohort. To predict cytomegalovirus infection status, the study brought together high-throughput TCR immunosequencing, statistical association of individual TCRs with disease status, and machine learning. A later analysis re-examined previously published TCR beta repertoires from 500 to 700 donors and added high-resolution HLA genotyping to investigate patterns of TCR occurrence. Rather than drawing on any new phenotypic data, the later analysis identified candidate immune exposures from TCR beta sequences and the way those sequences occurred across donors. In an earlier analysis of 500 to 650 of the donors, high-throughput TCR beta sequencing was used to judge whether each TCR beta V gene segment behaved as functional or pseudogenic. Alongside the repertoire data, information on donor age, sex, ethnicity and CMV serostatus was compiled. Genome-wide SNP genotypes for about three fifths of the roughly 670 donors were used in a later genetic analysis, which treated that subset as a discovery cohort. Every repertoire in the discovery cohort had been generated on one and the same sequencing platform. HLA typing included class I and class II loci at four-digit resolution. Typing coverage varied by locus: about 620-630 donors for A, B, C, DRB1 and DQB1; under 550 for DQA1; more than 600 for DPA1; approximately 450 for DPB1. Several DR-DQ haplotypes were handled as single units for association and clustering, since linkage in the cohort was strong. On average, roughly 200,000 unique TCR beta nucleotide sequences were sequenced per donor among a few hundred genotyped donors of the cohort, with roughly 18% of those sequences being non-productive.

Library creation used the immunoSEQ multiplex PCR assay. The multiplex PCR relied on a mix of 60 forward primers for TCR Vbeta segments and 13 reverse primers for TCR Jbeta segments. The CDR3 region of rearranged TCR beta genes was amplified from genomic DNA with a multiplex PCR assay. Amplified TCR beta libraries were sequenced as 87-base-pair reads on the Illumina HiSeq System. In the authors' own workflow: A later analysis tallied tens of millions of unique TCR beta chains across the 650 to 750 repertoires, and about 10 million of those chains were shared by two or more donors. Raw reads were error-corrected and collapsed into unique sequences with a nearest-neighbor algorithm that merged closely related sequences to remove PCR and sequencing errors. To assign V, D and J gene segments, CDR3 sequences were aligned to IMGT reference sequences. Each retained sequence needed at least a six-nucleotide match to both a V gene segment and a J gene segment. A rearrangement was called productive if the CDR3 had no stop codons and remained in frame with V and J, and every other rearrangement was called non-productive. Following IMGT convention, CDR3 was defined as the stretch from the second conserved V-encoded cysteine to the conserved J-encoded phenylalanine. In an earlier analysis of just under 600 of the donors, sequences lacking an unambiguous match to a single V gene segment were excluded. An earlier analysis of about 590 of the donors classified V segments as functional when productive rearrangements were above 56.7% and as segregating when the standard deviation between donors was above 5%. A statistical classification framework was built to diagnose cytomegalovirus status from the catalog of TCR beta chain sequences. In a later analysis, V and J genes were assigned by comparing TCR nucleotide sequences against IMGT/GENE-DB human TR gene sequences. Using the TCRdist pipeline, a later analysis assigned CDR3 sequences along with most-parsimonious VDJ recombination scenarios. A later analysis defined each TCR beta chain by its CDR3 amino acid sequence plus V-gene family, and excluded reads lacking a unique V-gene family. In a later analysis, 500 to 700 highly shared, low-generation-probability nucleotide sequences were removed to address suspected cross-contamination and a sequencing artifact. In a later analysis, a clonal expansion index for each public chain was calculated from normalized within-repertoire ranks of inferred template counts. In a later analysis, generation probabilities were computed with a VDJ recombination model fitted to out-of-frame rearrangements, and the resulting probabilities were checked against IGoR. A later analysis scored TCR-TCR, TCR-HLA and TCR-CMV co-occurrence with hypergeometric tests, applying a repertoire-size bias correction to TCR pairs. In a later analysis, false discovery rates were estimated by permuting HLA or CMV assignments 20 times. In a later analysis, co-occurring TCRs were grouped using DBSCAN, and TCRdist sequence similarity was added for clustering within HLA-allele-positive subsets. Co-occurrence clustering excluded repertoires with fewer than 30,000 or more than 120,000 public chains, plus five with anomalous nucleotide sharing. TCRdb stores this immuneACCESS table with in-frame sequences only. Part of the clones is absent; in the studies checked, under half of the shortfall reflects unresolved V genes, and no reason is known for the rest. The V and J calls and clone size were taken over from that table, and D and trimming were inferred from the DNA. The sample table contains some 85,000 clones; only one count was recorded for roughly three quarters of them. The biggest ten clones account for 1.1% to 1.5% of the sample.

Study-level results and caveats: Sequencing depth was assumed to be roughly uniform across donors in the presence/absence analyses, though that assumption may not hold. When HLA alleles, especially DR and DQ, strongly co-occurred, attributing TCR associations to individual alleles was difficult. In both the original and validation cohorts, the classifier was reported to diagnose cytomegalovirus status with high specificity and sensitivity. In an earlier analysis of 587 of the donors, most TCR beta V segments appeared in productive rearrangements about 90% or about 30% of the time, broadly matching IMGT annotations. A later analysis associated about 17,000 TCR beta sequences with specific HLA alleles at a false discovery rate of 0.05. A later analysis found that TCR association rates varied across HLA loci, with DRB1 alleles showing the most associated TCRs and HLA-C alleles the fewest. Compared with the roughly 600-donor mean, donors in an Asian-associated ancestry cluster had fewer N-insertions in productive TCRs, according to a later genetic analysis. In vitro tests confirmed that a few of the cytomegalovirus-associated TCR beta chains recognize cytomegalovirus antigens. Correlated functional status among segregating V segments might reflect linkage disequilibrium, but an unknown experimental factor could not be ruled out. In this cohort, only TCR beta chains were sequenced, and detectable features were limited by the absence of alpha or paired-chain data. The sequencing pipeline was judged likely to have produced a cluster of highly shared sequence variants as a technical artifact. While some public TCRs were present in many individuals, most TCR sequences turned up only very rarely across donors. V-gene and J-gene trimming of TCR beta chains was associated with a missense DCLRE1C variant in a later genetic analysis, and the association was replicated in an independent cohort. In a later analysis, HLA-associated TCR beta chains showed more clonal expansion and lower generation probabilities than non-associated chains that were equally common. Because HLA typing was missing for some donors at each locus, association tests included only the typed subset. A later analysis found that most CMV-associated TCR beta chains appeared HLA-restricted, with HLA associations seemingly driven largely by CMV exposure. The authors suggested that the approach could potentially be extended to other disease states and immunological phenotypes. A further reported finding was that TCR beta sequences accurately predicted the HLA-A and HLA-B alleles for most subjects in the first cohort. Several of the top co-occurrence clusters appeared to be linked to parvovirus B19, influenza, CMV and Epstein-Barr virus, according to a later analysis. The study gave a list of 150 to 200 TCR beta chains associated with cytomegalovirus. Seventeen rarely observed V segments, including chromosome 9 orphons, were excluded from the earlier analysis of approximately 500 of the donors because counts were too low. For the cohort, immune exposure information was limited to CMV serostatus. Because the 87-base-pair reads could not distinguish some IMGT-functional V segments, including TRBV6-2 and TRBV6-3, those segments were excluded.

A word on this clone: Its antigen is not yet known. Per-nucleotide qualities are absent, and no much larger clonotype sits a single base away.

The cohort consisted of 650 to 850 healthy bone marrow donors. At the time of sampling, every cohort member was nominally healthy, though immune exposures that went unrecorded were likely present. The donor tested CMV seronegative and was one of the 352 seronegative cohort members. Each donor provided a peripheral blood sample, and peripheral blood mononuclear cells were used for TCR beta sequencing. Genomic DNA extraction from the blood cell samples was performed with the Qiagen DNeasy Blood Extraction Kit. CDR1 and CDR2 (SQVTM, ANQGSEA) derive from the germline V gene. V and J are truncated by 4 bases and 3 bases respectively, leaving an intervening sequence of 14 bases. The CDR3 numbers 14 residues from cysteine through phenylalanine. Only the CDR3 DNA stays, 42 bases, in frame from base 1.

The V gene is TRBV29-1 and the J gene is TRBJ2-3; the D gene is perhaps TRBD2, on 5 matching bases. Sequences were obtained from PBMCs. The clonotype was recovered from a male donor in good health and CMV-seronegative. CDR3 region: CSVVASRATDTQYF. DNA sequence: TGCAGCGTTGTGGCTAGCCGGGCTACAGATACGCAGTATTTT.